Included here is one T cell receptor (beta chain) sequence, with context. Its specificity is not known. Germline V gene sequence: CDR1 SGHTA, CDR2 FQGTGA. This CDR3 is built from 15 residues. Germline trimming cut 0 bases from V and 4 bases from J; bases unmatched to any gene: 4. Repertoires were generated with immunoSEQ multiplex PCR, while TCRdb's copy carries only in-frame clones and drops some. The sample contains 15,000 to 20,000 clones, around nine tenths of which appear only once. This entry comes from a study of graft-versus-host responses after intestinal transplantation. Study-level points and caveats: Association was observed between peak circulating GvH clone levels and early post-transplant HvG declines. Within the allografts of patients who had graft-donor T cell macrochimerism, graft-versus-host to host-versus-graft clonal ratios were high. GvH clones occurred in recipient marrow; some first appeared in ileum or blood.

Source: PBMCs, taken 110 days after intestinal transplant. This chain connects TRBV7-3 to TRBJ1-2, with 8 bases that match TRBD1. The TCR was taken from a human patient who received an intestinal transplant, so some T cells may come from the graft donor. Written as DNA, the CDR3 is TGTGCCAGCAGCTTAACGCCAGGGGGCAGCTATGGCTACACCTTC. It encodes CASSLTPGGSYGYTF.